This entry lists 32 T cell receptor beta chains sequenced from one sample in a study of beta chain features in type 1 diabetes. The authors reverse transcribed all of the isolated RNA, so sequencing captured expressed TCRB transcripts. Sequencing used immunoSEQ multiplex PCR; TCRdb keeps in-frame clones, though not all of them. The table shows fewer than 200,000 clones, with around 8.5% occurring only once. The sample consisted of central memory CD4+ T cells from blood. The origin of the receptors is a young man in good health.

V gene TRBV11-2 combines with J gene TRBJ2-3, with D possibly being TRBD2 (6 bases). The CDR3 contains 16 residues. Trimming took 1 base from V and 0 from J, leaving 11 bases between them. Germline CDR1 reads SGHAT; CDR2 reads FQNNGV. For the CDR3, the DNA is TGTGCCAGCAGCTTAGGCGGGGTTGGGAGCACAGATACGCAGTATTTT. Amino acid sequence: CASSLGGVGSTDTQYF.

The V and J genes are TRBV19 and TRBJ2-7; tentatively, D is TRBD2 (6 bases). Germline V CDR1 and CDR2: LNHDA, SQIVND (reference sequence). The CDR3 is 11 residues long. V lost 4 bases to trimming and J lost 6 bases, with 7 bases between them. The CDR3 loop is CASSRGLEQYF. In DNA, the CDR3 is TGTGCCAGTAGTAGGGGACTCGAGCAGTACTTC.

There are a few counts of this clone. The chain recombines TRBV4-2 with TRBJ2-3; 7 positions match TRBD1. The CDR3 is 16 amino acids. Germline trimming cut 1 base from V and 2 bases from J; bases unmatched to any gene: 6. CDR1 and CDR2 from the germline V gene are LGHNA and YNFKEQ. The CDR3 loop reads CASSQASGQNTDTQYF. The CDR3, as DNA: TGTGCCAGCAGCCAAGCTTCGGGACAGAACACAGATACGCAGTATTTT.

V usage is TRBV19 and J usage is TRBJ2-4; TRBD1 agrees at 8 bases. The CDR3 runs to 14 residues. Germline V gene lookup returns CDR1 LNHDA and CDR2 SQIVND (reference sequence). J was trimmed by 9 bases and V by 4 bases; bases with no gene match: 8. The DNA of the CDR3 is TGTGCCAGTAGTAGACAGGGGCGCCCTCTCATTCAGTACTTC. Translating it yields CASSRQGRPLIQYF.

This clone was picked up a small number of times. This chain connects TRBV28 to TRBJ2-3; TRBD2 aligns across 14 bases. This CDR3 is 16 amino acids long. Germline CDR1 reads MDHEN; CDR2 reads SYDVKM. V dropped 6 bases and J dropped 6; count of bases not matched to a gene: 8. CDR3 DNA: TGTGCCAGCAGGGGGGGACTAGCGGGAGCGGCGGATACGCAGTATTTT. It specifies CASRGGLAGAADTQYF.

CDR3 coding DNA: TGTGCCAGCTCACCCGGGACAGGGGGCTCCGGGAGCACTGAAGCTTTCTTT. This codes for CASSPGTGGSGSTEAFF. V usage is TRBV18 and J usage is TRBJ1-1, with 12 nucleotides matching TRBD1. Germline values: CDR1 KGHSH, CDR2 LQKENI. The CDR3 has 17 residues. Trimming removed 3 bases from V and 4 bases from J; junction bases left unmatched: 9.

The table lists this clone with a few counts. The chain has TRBV7-3 and TRBJ2-5; D is undetermined. The germline gives CDR1 SGHTA, CDR2 FQGTGA. Trimming cost V 2 bases and J 4 bases, with 14 bases left between them. This CDR3 comprises 15 residues. The CDR3 protein is CASSLFARIGETQYF. For the CDR3, the DNA is TGTGCCAGCAGCTTATTTGCCAGGATAGGAGAGACCCAGTACTTC.

At least ten counts were recorded for this clone. This CDR3 is CASSSQGPSDHEQFF. In DNA, the CDR3 is TGTGCCAGCAGTTCCCAGGGGCCAAGTGACCATGAGCAGTTCTTC. The chain is built from TRBV28 and TRBJ2-1; possible D gene TRBD1, 6 bases. The V gene lost 4 bases and the J gene lost 8 bases, with 18 bases spanning the gap. This CDR3 is 15 amino acids long. From germline, CDR1 is MDHEN and CDR2 SYDVKM.

This clone was counted between two and nine times. The chain combines TRBV6-6 with TRBJ1-4, with 9 bases lining up with TRBD1. The CDR3 runs 13 residues. The V gene's germline CDR1 is MNHNY and CDR2 SVGAGI (reference sequence). V lost 5 bases, J lost 16 bases, and 11 bases stayed unmatched. The CDR3 is CASSPGQGGGRFF. CDR3 in DNA: TGTGCCAGCAGTCCGGGACAGGGTGGAGGACGGTTTTTT.

This clone turned up a few times. The V gene is TRBV28, the J gene TRBJ2-7; TRBD1 matches at 8 bases. Germline V lookup: CDR1 MDHEN, CDR2 SYDVKM. The length of the CDR3 is 14 residues. The J segment lost 7 bases and the V segment lost 2 bases, leaving 7 bases of the junction unmatched. The chain's CDR3 is CASSLHDRGWEQYF. CDR3 nucleotide sequence: TGTGCCAGCAGTTTACACGACAGGGGTTGGGAGCAGTACTTC.

This CDR3 is CASSYSIRGVYEQYF. CDR3 nucleotide sequence: TGTGCCAGCAGTTACTCGATCAGGGGAGTGTACGAGCAGTACTTC. The chain couples TRBV6-5 to TRBJ2-7, with D tentatively TRBD1 (6 bases). CDR3 length: 15 amino acids. Looked up from germline, CDR1 is MNHEY and CDR2 is SVGAGI. Trimming removed 0 bases from V and 4 bases from J, with 13 bases in between.

This clone was recorded many times. The V call is TRBV7-9, the J call TRBJ2-7; 8 positions match TRBD1. CDR1 and CDR2 (germline): SEHNR, FQNEAQ (reference sequence). The V segment lost 7 bases and the J segment 2 bases; nucleotides outside the gene matches: 7. The CDR3 extends over 14 amino acids. The CDR3 protein is CASTFGTGPYEQYF. CDR3 DNA: TGTGCCAGCACGTTCGGGACAGGCCCCTACGAGCAGTACTTC.

In its sample, this clone was seen many times. V and J are TRBV28 and TRBJ2-1, with D maybe TRBD2 (6 bases). Germline lookup yields CDR1 MDHEN and CDR2 SYDVKM. The V and J ends lost 3 bases and 3 bases respectively, with 9 bases between them. The CDR3 extends over 14 amino acids. The CDR3 coding sequence is TGTGCCAGCAGTTTTGGGCGGGACTACAATGAGCAGTTCTTC. Residues: CASSFGRDYNEQFF.

This clone was recorded a few times. The rearrangement links TRBV7-2 to TRBJ1-6; TRBD1 might be the D (6 bases). CDR1 is SGHTA, CDR2 FQGNSA, per germline. With 3 bases removed from V and 10 bases from J, the gap between germline ends came to 10 bases. This CDR3 has 13 amino acids. The CDR3 sequence is CASSLDSLSPLHF. In DNA, the CDR3 is TGTGCCAGCAGCTTGGACAGCCTATCACCCCTCCACTTT.

The rearrangement joins TRBV28 to TRBJ2-3, with D possibly being TRBD1 (5 bases). Germline CDR1 is MDHEN and CDR2 is SYDVKM. This CDR3 has 15 residues. V dropped 6 bases and J dropped 0 bases, with 13 bases sitting between them. The CDR3 region has the DNA TGTGCCAGCAGACTCCCGAGACAGAGCACAGATACGCAGTATTTT. This gives the protein CASRLPRQSTDTQYF.

This clone showed up just a few times. J is TRBJ2-3 and V is TRBV5-1, with 8 bases lining up with TRBD2. The germline V gene encodes CDR1 SGHRS and CDR2 YFSETQ. CDR3 length: 14 residues. The V gene end was trimmed by 1 base and the J gene end by 5 bases; junction bases not matched to a gene: 3. CDR3 sequence reads: CASSLTGGGDTQYF. CDR3 sequence (DNA): TGCGCCAGCAGCTTGACGGGAGGGGGAGATACGCAGTATTTT. Filled out from reference TRBV5-1 and TRBJ2-3, the complete variable domain reads KAGVTQTPRYLIKTRGQQVTLSCSPISGHRSVSWYQQTPGQGLQFLFEYFSETQRNKGNFPGRFSGRQFSNSRSEMNVSTLELGDSALYLCASSLTGGGDTQYFGPGTRLTVL.

The chain carries TRBV5-1 and TRBJ2-3, with 9 bases aligning to TRBD1. After removal of 3 bases from V and 0 bases from J, the junction contained 2 bases not matched to a gene. This CDR3 region has 15 residues. The germline CDR1 and CDR2 sequences are SGHRS and YFSETQ. The CDR3 nucleotides are TGCGCCAGCAGCTATGACAGGGGGAGCACAGATACGCAGTATTTT. Protein product: CASSYDRGSTDTQYF.

The chain carries TRBV27 and TRBJ2-5; 10 bases map to TRBD1. The CDR3 totals 14 residues. With V trimmed by 4 bases and J by 3 bases, 2 bases remained unmatched. Germline lookup yields CDR1 MNHEY and CDR2 SMNVEV (reference sequence). CDR3 protein: CASSWTGGKETQYF. CDR3 coding DNA: TGTGCCAGCAGTTGGACAGGGGGGAAAGAGACCCAGTACTTC.

The V gene is TRBV14, the J gene TRBJ2-2; tentative D call: TRBD1 (6 bases). Trimming took off 1 base at V and 4 bases at J, with 22 bases between the two ends. The CDR3 is 19 residues long. Germline V CDR1 and CDR2: SGHDN, FVKESK. The CDR3 nucleotides read TGTGCCAGCAGCCAAGTAAGTTTTACGCCGGGACAACCCACCGGGGAGCTGTTTTTT. Its protein is CASSQVSFTPGQPTGELFF.

The chain combines TRBV28 with TRBJ1-5; D not certain. V was pared by 7 bases and J by 9 bases, with 13 bases between. This CDR3 contains 12 residues. Germline CDR1 and CDR2: MDHEN and SYDVKM. CDR3 region: CASMGRPRPQHF. CDR3 DNA sequence: TGTGCCAGCATGGGCCGGCCGCGGCCCCAGCATTTT.

This clone was found a few times. The chain links TRBV28 to TRBJ2-4, with 7 bases aligning to TRBD2. Germline CDR1 and CDR2: MDHEN and SYDVKM. The CDR3 extends over 14 amino acids. J gave up 3 bases and V 7 bases, and 6 bases lay outside the gene matches. This chain's CDR3 is CASNPAGDKNIQYF. The CDR3 DNA reads TGTGCCAGCAACCCGGCGGGGGACAAAAACATTCAGTACTTC.

This clone was seen a handful of times. V usage is TRBV6-5 and J usage is TRBJ2-7, with a tentative D call TRBD1 (5 bases). V was pared by 6 bases and J by 3 bases, with 18 bases between. CDR3 length equals 15 residues. Looked up from germline, CDR1 is MNHEY and CDR2 is SVGAGI. The CDR3 DNA sequence: TGTGCCAGCAGGAGGATTTGGACACCAGACTACGAGCAGTACTTC. This sequence encodes CASRRIWTPDYEQYF.

This rearrangement joins TRBV30 to TRBJ1-4; D ambiguous. Between the trimmed V and J ends, which lost 7 bases and 8 bases, there was a span of 8 bases. The CDR3 contains 10 residues. Germline V gives CDR1 GTSNPN, CDR2 SVGIG (reference sequence). CDR3 loop: CASLGEKLFF. For the CDR3, the DNA is TGTGCCTCGCTCGGGGAAAAACTGTTTTTT. The variable domain in full, with the rest retrieved from reference TRBV30 and TRBJ1-4, is SQTIHQWPATLVQPVGSPLSLECTVEGTSNPNLYWYRQAAGRGLQLLFYSVGIGQISSEVPQNLSASRPQDRQFILSSKKLLLSDSGFYLCASLGEKLFFGSGTQLSVL.

Note on this clone: One junction end does not reproduce the germline sequence, and a read error may be involved. The V and J genes are TRBV7-7 and TRBJ2-1; 7 positions match TRBD1. This CDR3 has 19 amino acids. CDR1 and CDR2 (germline): SSHAT, FNYEAQ (reference sequence). CDR3 in DNA: TGTGCTAGCAGCTTAATGTTTGTGGAAAACTGGACAGGCCCTAATGAGCAGTTCTTC. This gives the protein CASSLMFVENWTGPNEQFF. Full variable domain (remainder filled in from reference TRBV7-7 and TRBJ2-1): GAGVSQSPRYKVTKRGQDVTLRCDPISSHATLYWYQQALGQGPEFLTYFNYEAQPDKSGLPSDRFSAERPEGSISTLTIQRTEQRDSAMYRCASSLMFVENWTGPNEQFFGPGTRLTVL.

The chain is built from TRBV7-2 and TRBJ2-1; TRBD1 matches at 7 bases. Germline lookup yields CDR1 SGHTA and CDR2 FQGNSA. The CDR3 is made up of 17 amino acids. J gave up 4 bases and V 1 base, and 10 bases lay outside the gene matches. CDR3 loop: CASSLGGTGARYNEQFF. DNA for the CDR3: TGTGCCAGCAGCTTAGGGGGTACAGGGGCCCGATACAATGAGCAGTTCTTC.

The chain combines TRBV19 with TRBJ1-5; maybe TRBD1 (6 bases). From germline, CDR1 is LNHDA and CDR2 SQIVND (reference sequence). The CDR3 covers 13 residues. V dropped 6 bases and J dropped 7 bases, with 13 bases sitting between them. The CDR3: CASSTGILQPQHF. DNA of the CDR3: TGTGCCAGTAGCACAGGGATTTTGCAGCCCCAGCATTTT.

The chain carries TRBV5-1 and TRBJ2-7; 8 nucleotides align to TRBD1. The germline V gene encodes CDR1 SGHRS and CDR2 YFSETQ. The CDR3 is 14 residues long. J gave up 6 bases and V 3 bases, and 8 bases lay outside the gene matches. The CDR3 DNA sequence: TGCGCCAGCAGCTGGGGTGACAGGGGTGGCGAGCAGTACTTC. It specifies CASSWGDRGGEQYF.

This clone appeared a few times. V is TRBV28 and J is TRBJ1-2, with a weak D call TRBD1 (5 bases). CDR3 size: 14 residues. CDR1 and CDR2 from the germline V gene are MDHEN and SYDVKM. Trimming cost V 5 bases and J 7 bases, with 17 bases left between them. The CDR3 here is CASSRVGGFGGYTF. CDR3 DNA: TGTGCCAGCAGTCGTGTCGGGGGATTTGGTGGCTACACCTTC.

This clone was counted many times. The J gene is TRBJ1-3, the V gene TRBV4-2, with D tentatively TRBD1 (5 bases). The CDR3 extends over 18 amino acids. Trimming left V 4 bases short and J 0 bases short, with 19 bases between. The germline CDR1 and CDR2 sequences are LGHNA and YNFKEQ. CDR3 nucleotides: TGTGCCAGCAGCCCGGATTTGGGGAGGGGAAGCTCTGGAAACACCATATATTTT. It translates to CASSPDLGRGSSGNTIYF.

This clone was seen only a few times. The rearrangement joins TRBV7-9 to TRBJ2-7; D may be TRBD1 (6 bases). Between the trimmed V and J ends, which lost 4 bases and 10 bases, there was a span of 23 bases. This CDR3 is 15 amino acids long. CDR1 and CDR2 from the germline V gene are SEHNR and FQNEAQ (reference sequence). The CDR3: CASSSPTGQRLVQYF. The CDR3 DNA sequence: TGTGCCAGCAGCTCCCCGACAGGACAAAGACTGGTACAGTACTTC.

V and J are TRBV28 and TRBJ1-3; unclear D gene. V shed 2 bases and J shed 2 bases, with 10 bases lying between them. The germline V gene has CDR1 MDHEN and CDR2 SYDVKM. The CDR3 length is 15 residues. The CDR3 DNA is TGTGCCAGCAGTTTAACCAGACTCACTGGAAACACCATATATTTT. Protein product: CASSLTRLTGNTIYF. Together with reference TRBV28 and TRBJ1-3, the CDR3 gives the full variable domain: DVKVTQSSRYLVKRTGEKVFLECVQDMDHENMFWYRQDPGLGLRLIYFSYDVKMKEKGDIPEGYSVSREKKERFSLILESASTNQTSMYLCASSLTRLTGNTIYFGEGSWLTVV.

This clone was seen more than once but under ten times. The chain recombines TRBV29-1 with TRBJ1-1, with D perhaps matching TRBD1 (5 bases). The CDR3 spans 13 residues. V gave up 4 bases and J gave up 3 bases, with 12 bases separating them. Germline values: CDR1 SQVTM, CDR2 ANQGSEA. As DNA, the CDR3 is TGCAGCGTTGTAGGGGCGACAGACACTGAAGCTTTCTTT. It yields the protein CSVVGATDTEAFF.